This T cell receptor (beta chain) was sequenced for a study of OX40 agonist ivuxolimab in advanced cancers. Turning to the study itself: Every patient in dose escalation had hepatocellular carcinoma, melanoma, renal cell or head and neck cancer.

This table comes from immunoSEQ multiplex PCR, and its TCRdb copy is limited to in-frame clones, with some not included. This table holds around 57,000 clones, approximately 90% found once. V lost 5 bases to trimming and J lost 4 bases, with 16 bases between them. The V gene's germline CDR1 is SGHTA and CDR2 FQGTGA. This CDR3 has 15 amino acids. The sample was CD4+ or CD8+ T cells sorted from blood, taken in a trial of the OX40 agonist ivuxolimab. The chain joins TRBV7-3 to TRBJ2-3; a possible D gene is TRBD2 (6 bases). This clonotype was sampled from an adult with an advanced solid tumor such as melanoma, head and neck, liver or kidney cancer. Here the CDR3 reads CASSQGPGGADTQYF. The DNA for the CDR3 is TGTGCCAGCAGCCAAGGCCCCGGCGGGGCAGATACGCAGTATTTT.